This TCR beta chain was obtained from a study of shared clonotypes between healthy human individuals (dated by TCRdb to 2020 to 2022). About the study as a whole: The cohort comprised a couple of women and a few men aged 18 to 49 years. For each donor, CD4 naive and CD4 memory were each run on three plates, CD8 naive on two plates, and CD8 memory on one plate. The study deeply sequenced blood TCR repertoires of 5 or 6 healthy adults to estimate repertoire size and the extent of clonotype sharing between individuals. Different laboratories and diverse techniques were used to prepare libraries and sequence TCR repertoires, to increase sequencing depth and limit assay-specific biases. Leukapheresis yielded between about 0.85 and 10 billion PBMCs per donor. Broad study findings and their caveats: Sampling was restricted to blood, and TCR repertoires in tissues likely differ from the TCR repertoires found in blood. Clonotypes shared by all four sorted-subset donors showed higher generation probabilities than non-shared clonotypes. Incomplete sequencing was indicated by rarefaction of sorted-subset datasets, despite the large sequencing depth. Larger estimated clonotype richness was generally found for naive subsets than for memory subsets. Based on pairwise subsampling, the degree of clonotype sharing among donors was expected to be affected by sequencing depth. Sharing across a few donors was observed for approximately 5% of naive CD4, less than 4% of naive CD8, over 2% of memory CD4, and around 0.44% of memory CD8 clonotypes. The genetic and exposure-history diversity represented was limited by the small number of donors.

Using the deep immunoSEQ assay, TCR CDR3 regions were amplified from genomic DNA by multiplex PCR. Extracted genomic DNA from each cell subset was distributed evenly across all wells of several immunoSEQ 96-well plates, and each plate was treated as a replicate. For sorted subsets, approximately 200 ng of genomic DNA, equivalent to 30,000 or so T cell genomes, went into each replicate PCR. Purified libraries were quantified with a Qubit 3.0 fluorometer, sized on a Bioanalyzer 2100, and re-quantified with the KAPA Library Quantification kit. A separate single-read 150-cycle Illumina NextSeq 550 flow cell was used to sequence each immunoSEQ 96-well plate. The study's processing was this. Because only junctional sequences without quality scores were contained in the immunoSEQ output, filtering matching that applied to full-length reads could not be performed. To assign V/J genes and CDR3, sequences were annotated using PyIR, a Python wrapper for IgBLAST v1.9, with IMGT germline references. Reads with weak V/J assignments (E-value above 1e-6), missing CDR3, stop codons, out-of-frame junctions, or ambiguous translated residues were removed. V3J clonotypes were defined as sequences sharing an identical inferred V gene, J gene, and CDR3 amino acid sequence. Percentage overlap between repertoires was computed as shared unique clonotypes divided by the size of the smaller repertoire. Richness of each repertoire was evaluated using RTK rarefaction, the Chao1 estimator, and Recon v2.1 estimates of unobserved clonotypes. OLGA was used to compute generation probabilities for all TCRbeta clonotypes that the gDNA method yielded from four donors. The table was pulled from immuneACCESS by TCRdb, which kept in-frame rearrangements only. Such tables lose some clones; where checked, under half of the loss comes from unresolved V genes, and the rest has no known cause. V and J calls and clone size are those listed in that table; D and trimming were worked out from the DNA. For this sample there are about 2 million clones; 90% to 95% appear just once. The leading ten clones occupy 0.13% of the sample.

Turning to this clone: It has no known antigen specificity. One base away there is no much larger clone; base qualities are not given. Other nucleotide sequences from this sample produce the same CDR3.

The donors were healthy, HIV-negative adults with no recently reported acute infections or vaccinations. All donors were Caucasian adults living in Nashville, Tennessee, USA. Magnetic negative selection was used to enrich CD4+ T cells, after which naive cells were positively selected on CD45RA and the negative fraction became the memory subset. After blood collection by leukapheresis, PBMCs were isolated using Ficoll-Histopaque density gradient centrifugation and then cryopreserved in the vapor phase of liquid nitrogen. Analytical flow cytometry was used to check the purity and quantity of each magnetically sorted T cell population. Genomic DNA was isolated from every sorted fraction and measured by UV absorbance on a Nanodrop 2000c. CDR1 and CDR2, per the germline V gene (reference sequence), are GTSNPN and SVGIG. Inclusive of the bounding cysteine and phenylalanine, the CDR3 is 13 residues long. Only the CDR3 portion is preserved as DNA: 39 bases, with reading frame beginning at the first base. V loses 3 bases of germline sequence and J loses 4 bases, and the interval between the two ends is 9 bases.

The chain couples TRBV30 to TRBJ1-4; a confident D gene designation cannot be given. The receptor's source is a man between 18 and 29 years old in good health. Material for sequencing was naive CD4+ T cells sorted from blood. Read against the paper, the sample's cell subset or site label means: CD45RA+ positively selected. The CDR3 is CAWSGRINEKLFF. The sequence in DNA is TGTGCCTGGAGCGGACGGATTAATGAAAAACTGTTTTTT.